This T cell receptor beta chain was identified during a study of cytomegalovirus exposure and HLA in healthy donors. Study-level findings and limits: The listing of some 170 TCR beta chains classed them as cytomegalovirus-associated.

This CDR3 comprises 12 residues. The ends were cut back, 4 bases at V and 0 bases at J, with 3 bases in the middle. Germline V lookup: CDR1 SGHRS, CDR2 YFSETQ. This clone was counted a single time. As yet, its antigen is unknown. A clone one base away is much larger, so this may be a read error. Different DNA sequences within this sample yield the same CDR3. Use of 60 Vbeta and 13 Jbeta primers characterized the PCR. Clones were sequenced by immunoSEQ multiplex PCR, and TCRdb holds only the in-frame ones, with some missing. The sample shows approximately 150,000 clones, roughly two thirds of them seen only once. The donors comprised healthy bone marrow donors.

This TCR came from a woman under 30 in good health and CMV-seropositive. The rearrangement links TRBV5-1 to TRBJ2-3; unclear D gene. Source material: PBMCs. The CDR3 protein is CASSTSTDTQYF. The CDR3, as DNA: TGCGCCAGCAGCACTAGCACAGATACGCAGTATTTT.